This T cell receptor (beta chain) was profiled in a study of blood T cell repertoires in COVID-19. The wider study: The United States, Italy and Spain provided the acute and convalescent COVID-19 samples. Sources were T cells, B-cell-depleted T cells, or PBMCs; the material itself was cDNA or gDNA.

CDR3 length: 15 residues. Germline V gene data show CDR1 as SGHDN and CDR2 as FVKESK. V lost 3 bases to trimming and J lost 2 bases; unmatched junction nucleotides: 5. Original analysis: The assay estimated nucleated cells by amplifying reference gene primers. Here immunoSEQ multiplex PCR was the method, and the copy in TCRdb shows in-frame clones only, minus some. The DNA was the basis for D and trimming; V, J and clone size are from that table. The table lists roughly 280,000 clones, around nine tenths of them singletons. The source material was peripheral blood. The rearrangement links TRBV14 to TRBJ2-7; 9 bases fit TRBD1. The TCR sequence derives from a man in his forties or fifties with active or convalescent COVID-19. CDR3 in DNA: TGTGCCAGCAGCCATGACCGGGACAGGGCCTACGAGCAGTACTTC. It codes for CASSHDRDRAYEQYF. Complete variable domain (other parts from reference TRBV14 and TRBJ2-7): EAGVTQFPSHSVIEKGQTVTLRCDPISGHDNLYWYRRVMGKEIKFLLHFVKESKQDESGMPNNRFLAERTGGTYSTLKVQPAELEDSGVYFCASSHDRDRAYEQYFGPGTRLTVT.